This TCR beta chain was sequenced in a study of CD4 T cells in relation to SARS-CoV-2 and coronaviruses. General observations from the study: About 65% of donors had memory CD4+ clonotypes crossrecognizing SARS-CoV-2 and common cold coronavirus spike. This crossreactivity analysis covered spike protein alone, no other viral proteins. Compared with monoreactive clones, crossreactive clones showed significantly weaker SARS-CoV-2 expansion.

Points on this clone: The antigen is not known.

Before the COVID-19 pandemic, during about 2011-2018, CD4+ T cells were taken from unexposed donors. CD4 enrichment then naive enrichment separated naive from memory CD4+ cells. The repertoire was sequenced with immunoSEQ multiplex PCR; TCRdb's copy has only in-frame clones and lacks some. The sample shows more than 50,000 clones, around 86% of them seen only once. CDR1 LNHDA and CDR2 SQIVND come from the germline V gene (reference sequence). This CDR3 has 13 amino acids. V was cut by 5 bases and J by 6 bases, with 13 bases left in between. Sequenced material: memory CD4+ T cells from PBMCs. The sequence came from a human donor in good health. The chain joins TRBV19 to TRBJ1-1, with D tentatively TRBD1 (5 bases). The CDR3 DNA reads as TGTGCCAGTAGTCTTAGGGGTTTCGCTGAAGCTTTCTTT. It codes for CASSLRGFAEAFF. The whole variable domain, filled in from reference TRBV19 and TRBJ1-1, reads DGGITQSPKYLFRKEGQNVTLSCEQNLNHDAMYWYRQDPGQGLRLIYYSQIVNDFQKGDIAEGYSVSREKKESFPLTVTSAQKNPTAFYLCASSLRGFAEAFFGQGTRLTVV.